These 30 T cell receptor beta chains share one sample of origin, sequenced in a study of shared clonotypes between healthy human individuals. CD45RO-negative, CCR7-selected cells formed the naive CD8 fraction, which excluded terminally differentiated effector memory CD45RA+ cells. The table came from immunoSEQ multiplex PCR; TCRdb's copy has only in-frame clones and leaves some out. The sample includes about 800,000 clones, approximately 96% seen only once; the top ten take 0.2% to 0.25%. Material: naive CD8+ T cells sorted from blood. These receptors all come from a man in his thirties or forties in good health.

The gene calls are TRBV25-1 and TRBJ2-2; D remains ambiguous. Per the germline V gene, CDR1 is MGHDK and CDR2 is SYGVNS. This CDR3 region has 14 residues. Trimming shortened V by 7 bases and J by 4 bases, and 13 bases separated the two germline ends. CDR3 nucleotide sequence: TGTGCCAGCAAATCTCAGGTAAGCACCGGGGAGCTGTTTTTT. It yields the protein CASKSQVSTGELFF.

The chain is built from TRBV6-5 and TRBJ2-2; possible D gene TRBD1, 5 bases. The V end lost 0 bases, the J end lost 2 bases, and 10 bases lay between the germline ends. CDR3 length: 16 amino acids. Germline V lookup: CDR1 MNHEY, CDR2 SVGAGI. DNA for the CDR3: TGTGCCAGCAGTTACTCGACCGACAGAAACACCGGGGAGCTGTTTTTT. Its translation: CASSYSTDRNTGELFF.

The chain has TRBV28 and TRBJ2-7, with 8 bases that match TRBD2. V shed 5 bases, J shed 6 bases, and the junction held 12 bases outside the gene matches. The CDR3 totals 15 residues. Germline V lookup: CDR1 MDHEN, CDR2 SYDVKM. CDR3 sequence: CASSKIAGTVSEQYF. CDR3 in DNA: TGTGCCAGCAGTAAGATAGCGGGGACCGTCAGCGAGCAGTACTTC.

V gene TRBV27 combines with J gene TRBJ2-7; 12 bases agree with TRBD2. Germline V CDR1 and CDR2: MNHEY, SMNVEV (reference sequence). The CDR3 contains 14 residues. CDR3 DNA: TGTACCATGGGGCTAGCGGGAGGGCCCGTCGAGCAGTACTTC. It translates to CTMGLAGGPVEQYF.

The chain carries TRBV9 and TRBJ2-1; TRBD2 aligns across 8 bases. The V gene's germline CDR1 is SGDLS and CDR2 YYNGEE. V lost 4 bases to trimming and J lost 1 base; unmatched junction nucleotides: 4. There are 15 residues in the CDR3. CDR3 coding DNA: TGTGCCAGCAGCACAGCGGGAGCATCCTACAATGAGCAGTTCTTC. It codes for CASSTAGASYNEQFF.

V and J are TRBV5-5 and TRBJ1-5, with a tentative D call TRBD1 (5 bases). The CDR3 length is 14 residues. CDR1 is SGHKS and CDR2 is YYEKEE in the germline V gene (reference sequence). V was trimmed by 3 bases and J by 6 bases, leaving 13 bases between them. The CDR3 DNA sequence: TGTGCCAGCAGCTCCCTCCAGGGCGTTCAGCCCCAGCATTTT. Protein: CASSSLQGVQPQHF. The variable domain in full, with the rest retrieved from reference TRBV5-5 and TRBJ1-5, is DAGVTQSPTHLIKTRGQQVTLRCSPISGHKSVSWYQQVLGQGPQFIFQYYEKEERGRGNFPDRFSARQFPNYSSELNVNALLLGDSALYLCASSSLQGVQPQHFGDGTRLSIL.

V is TRBV7-9 and J is TRBJ2-1; no firm D call. Germline CDR1 SEHNR, CDR2 FQNEAQ (reference sequence). CDR3 length equals 15 residues. Trimming took 4 bases from V and 2 from J, leaving 12 bases between them. As DNA, the CDR3 is TGTGCCAGCAGCTCTTCTAGTCATACCTACAATGAGCAGTTCTTC. Residues: CASSSSSHTYNEQFF. Full variable domain (missing parts from reference TRBV7-9 and TRBJ2-1): DTGVSQNPRHKITKRGQNVTFRCDPISEHNRLYWYRQTLGQGPEFLTYFQNEAQLEKSRLLSDRFSAERPKGSFSTLEIQRTEQGDSAMYLCASSSSSHTYNEQFFGPGTRLTVL.

The chain employs TRBV5-1 and TRBJ2-3; D gene ambiguous. V was shortened by 1 base and J by 6 bases, with 9 bases between the two germline ends. Germline CDR1 SGHRS, CDR2 YFSETQ. CDR3 length: 13 amino acids. The chain's CDR3 is CASSLYVGDTQYF. The CDR3 region has the DNA TGCGCCAGCAGCTTGTACGTTGGGGATACGCAGTATTTT.

This chain uses TRBV27 with TRBJ2-7; D is unclear. Germline CDR1 MNHEY, CDR2 SMNVEV (reference sequence). V lost 2 bases to trimming and J lost 5 bases, with 10 bases between them. The length of the CDR3 is 13 residues. The CDR3 protein is CASSLGSRDEQYF. The CDR3 DNA is TGTGCCAGCAGTTTAGGTAGTCGCGACGAGCAGTACTTC.

The CDR3 spells CASSLRYSSYNEQFF. The CDR3, as DNA: TGTGCCAGTAGTCTTCGGTATTCCTCCTACAATGAGCAGTTCTTC. The V call is TRBV19, the J call TRBJ2-1; no clear D. The germline V gene has CDR1 LNHDA and CDR2 SQIVND (reference sequence). Trimming cost V 5 bases and J 0 bases, with 11 bases left between them. The CDR3 runs to 15 residues.

This clone was detected a few times. The V gene is TRBV7-9, the J gene TRBJ2-7; D call uncertain. The CDR3 runs 14 residues. CDR1 and CDR2 from the germline V gene are SEHNR and FQNEAQ (reference sequence). Trimming shortened V by 5 bases and J by 0 bases, and 11 bases separated the two germline ends. The CDR3 nucleotides read TGTGCCAGCAGCCTCTTGGAGAGCTCCTACGAGCAGTACTTC. Its protein is CASSLLESSYEQYF.

The chain employs TRBV10-2 and TRBJ2-5; 7 nucleotides agree with TRBD2. V shed 7 bases and J 5 bases; nucleotides not matched to a gene: 10. Germline CDR1 reads WSHSY; CDR2 reads SAAADI. The CDR3 extends over 14 amino acids. CDR3 DNA: TGCGCCAGCACAAGGGAGGGCTGGGAGGAGACCCAGTACTTC. It translates to CASTREGWEETQYF.

The chain uses TRBV5-1 and TRBJ1-2; 7 bases line up with TRBD1. J lost 8 bases, V lost 5 bases, and 12 bases had no gene match. The germline V gene encodes CDR1 SGHRS and CDR2 YFSETQ. This CDR3 region has 14 residues. CDR3 in amino acids: CASSEGGAIGGYTF. The CDR3 DNA is TGCGCCAGCAGTGAAGGGGGCGCGATAGGCGGCTACACCTTC.

This clone was recorded many times. The chain recombines TRBV19 with TRBJ2-1, with 12 bases that match TRBD2. Germline CDR1 reads LNHDA; CDR2 reads SQIVND (reference sequence). With 1 base clipped from V and 6 bases from J, the junction kept 4 bases outside the gene matches. CDR3 length: 16 residues. CDR3 sequence: CASSIVGLAGSNEQFF. The CDR3 bases are TGTGCCAGTAGTATAGTCGGACTAGCGGGAAGCAATGAGCAGTTCTTC.

The rearrangement joins TRBV5-1 to TRBJ2-7, with TRBD2 matching over 7 bases. Germline V gene sequence: CDR1 SGHRS, CDR2 YFSETQ. The CDR3 has 16 residues. The V and J ends lost 4 bases and 6 bases, in that order; junction bases with no gene match: 16. The CDR3 sequence: CASSPSGGRDSSEQYF. The CDR3 region has the DNA TGCGCCAGCAGCCCGAGTGGTGGGAGGGATAGTTCCGAGCAGTACTTC.

This clone was detected once. The chain joins TRBV27 to TRBJ2-2; D might be TRBD1 (6 bases). V was cut by 5 bases and J by 6 bases, with 16 bases left in between. CDR3 length: 15 residues. Germline V gene sequence: CDR1 MNHEY, CDR2 SMNVEV (reference sequence). Written as DNA, the CDR3 is TGTGCCAGCAGTCCCCGTAGACAGGTTCCCGGGGAGCTGTTTTTT. Protein: CASSPRRQVPGELFF.

In DNA, the CDR3 is TGTGCCAGCAGTTCCTCGAGGGGAGAGGGTCAGCCCCAGCATTTT. Its translation is CASSSSRGEGQPQHF. This sequence joins TRBV28 and TRBJ1-5; TRBD1 is a possible D gene (5 bases). This CDR3 is built from 15 residues. Trimming cost V 4 bases and J 6 bases, with 16 bases left between them. Germline-derived CDR1 and CDR2 are MDHEN and SYDVKM.

This clone was recorded once. The V call is TRBV29-1, the J call TRBJ2-7; 7 bases fit TRBD1. The germline CDR1 and CDR2 sequences are SQVTM and ANQGSEA. V lost 0 bases and J lost 2; bases outside the gene matches: 7. The CDR3 spans 15 residues. This CDR3 is CSVEDRDSRTYEQYF. The CDR3 nucleotides are TGCAGCGTTGAAGATAGGGACAGCAGAACCTACGAGCAGTACTTC.

The chain recombines TRBV7-9 with TRBJ1-1; D unclear. CDR3 length: 14 residues. In germline, CDR1 is SEHNR, CDR2 FQNEAQ (reference sequence). V gave up 2 bases and J gave up 7 bases, with 14 bases separating them. For the CDR3, the DNA is TGTGCCAGCAGCTTAAGACCAGAGGTGGGTGAAGCTTTCTTT. Translation: CASSLRPEVGEAFF.

V and J are TRBV19 and TRBJ2-7; D ambiguous. CDR3 length: 12 residues. The V and J ends lost 10 bases and 2 bases respectively, with 12 bases between them. The V gene's germline CDR1 is LNHDA and CDR2 SQIVND (reference sequence). For the CDR3, the DNA is TGTGCCACCACAAGCGATGCCTACGAGCAGTACTTC. Its translation is CATTSDAYEQYF.

As to this clone: The same CDR3 is also encoded by other DNA sequences in this sample. The CDR3 is CASSLRTNYEQYF. The CDR3 DNA sequence: TGTGCCAGCAGCTTAAGGACAAACTACGAGCAGTACTTC. The chain recombines TRBV11-2 with TRBJ2-7; tentative D call: TRBD1 (5 bases). Trimming shortened V by 2 bases and J by 3 bases, and 8 bases separated the two germline ends. In germline, CDR1 is SGHAT, CDR2 FQNNGV. The CDR3 is 13 residues long. The full variable domain, with the rest looked up from reference TRBV11-2 and TRBJ2-7, is EAGVAQSPRYKIIEKRQSVAFWCNPISGHATLYWYQQILGQGPKLLIQFQNNGVVDDSQLPKDRFSAERLKGVDSTLKIQPAKLEDSAVYLCASSLRTNYEQYFGPGTRLTVT.

V and J are TRBV19 and TRBJ2-7, with 10 nucleotides matching TRBD2. Per the germline V gene, CDR1 is LNHDA and CDR2 is SQIVND (reference sequence). CDR3 length: 15 amino acids. Trimming at V came to 3 bases and at J to 1 base, leaving 3 bases not matched to a gene. CDR3 in DNA: TGTGCCAGTAGTATCCGACTAGCGGGTTCCTACGAGCAGTACTTC. Translated: CASSIRLAGSYEQYF. Looking up the rest from reference TRBV19 and TRBJ2-7 gives the full variable domain: DGGITQSPKYLFRKEGQNVTLSCEQNLNHDAMYWYRQDPGQGLRLIYYSQIVNDFQKGDIAEGYSVSREKKESFPLTVTSAQKNPTAFYLCASSIRLAGSYEQYFGPGTRLTVT.

This sequence joins TRBV9 and TRBJ2-5, with 11 bases matching TRBD2. The CDR3 contains 14 residues. Germline CDR1 is SGDLS and CDR2 is YYNGEE. V shed 1 base and J 6 bases; nucleotides not matched to a gene: 2. The CDR3 DNA reads TGTGCCAGCAGCGTACTAGCGGGAGGAAAGACCCAGTACTTC. Its protein is CASSVLAGGKTQYF.

The chain is built from TRBV5-4 and TRBJ2-1; D gene unclear. This CDR3 contains 17 residues. CDR1 and CDR2 (germline): SGHNT, YYREEE (reference sequence). Trimming pared 2 bases from V and 1 base from J, leaving 16 bases between. The CDR3 DNA is TGTGCCAGCAGCTTACGCGAGAGTCGGTCTTCCTACAATGAGCAGTTCTTC. Translating gives CASSLRESRSSYNEQFF.

The rearrangement joins TRBV29-1 to TRBJ2-4; possibly TRBD1 for D (6 bases). This CDR3 contains 13 residues. Germline values: CDR1 SQVTM, CDR2 ANQGSEA. Trimming shortened V by 5 bases and J by 2 bases, and 10 bases separated the two germline ends. The CDR3 here is CSVQGPTKNIQYF. CDR3 DNA sequence: TGCAGCGTTCAGGGGCCTACCAAAAACATTCAGTACTTC.

The J gene is TRBJ2-1, the V gene TRBV29-1; TRBD2 matches at 7 bases. The ends lost 3 bases at V and 9 bases at J; junction bases unmatched: 20. Germline assignment: CDR1 SQVTM and CDR2 ANQGSEA. The CDR3 runs 17 residues. DNA of the CDR3: TGCAGCGTTGACAAGCGGGATCGAGCGGGATACGAGAGTGAGCAGTTCTTC. It yields the protein CSVDKRDRAGYESEQFF.

The chain recombines TRBV27 with TRBJ2-1, with a possible D match to TRBD1 (6 bases). The CDR3 is 14 residues long. Germline V gene sequence: CDR1 MNHEY, CDR2 SMNVEV (reference sequence). V lost 2 bases and J 4 bases, leaving 9 bases between the germline ends. Written as DNA, the CDR3 is TGTGCCAGCAGTTTAATGACAGGATACAATGAGCAGTTCTTC. It specifies CASSLMTGYNEQFF.

This rearrangement joins TRBV18 to TRBJ1-1; TRBD1 aligns across 7 bases. This CDR3 is built from 16 residues. Germline CDR1 is KGHSH and CDR2 is LQKENI. Trimming cost V 2 bases and J 0 bases; bases outside gene matches: 6. The CDR3 coding sequence is TGTGCCAGCTCACCATCCACGACAGGGTTGAACACTGAAGCTTTCTTT. It specifies CASSPSTTGLNTEAFF.

The chain is built from TRBV9 and TRBJ1-2; TRBD1 matches 9 bases. V lost 3 bases to trimming and J lost 2 bases; unmatched junction nucleotides: 5. This CDR3 spans 15 amino acids. CDR1 and CDR2 (germline): SGDLS, YYNGEE. The DNA of the CDR3 is TGTGCCAGCAGCGCTCGAACAGGGGGCAACTATGGCTACACCTTC. Translating it yields CASSARTGGNYGYTF.

The chain uses TRBV5-1 and TRBJ2-5; D is unclear. The CDR3 extends over 15 amino acids. Per the germline V gene, CDR1 is SGHRS and CDR2 is YFSETQ. V dropped 0 bases and J dropped 5 bases, with 14 bases sitting between them. DNA for the CDR3: TGCGCCAGCAGCTTGGCAGATCCATCTTATGAGACCCAGTACTTC. It encodes CASSLADPSYETQYF.